Each of the 17 T cell receptor beta chains below was sequenced from the same sample in a study of OX40 agonist ivuxolimab in advanced cancers. TCRdb's table, derived via immunoSEQ multiplex PCR, lists solely in-frame clones and lacks some. Of about 61,000 clones in the sample, approximately 90% are singletons; the top ten hold approximately 1.2%. The specimen was CD4+ or CD8+ T cells sorted from blood, collected in a trial of the OX40 agonist ivuxolimab. The receptors stem from an adult with an advanced solid tumor such as melanoma, head and neck, liver or kidney cancer.

The chain is built from TRBV6-5 and TRBJ2-1, with TRBD1 matching over 8 bases. Per the germline V gene, CDR1 is MNHEY and CDR2 is SVGAGI. This CDR3 has 15 residues. J was trimmed by 2 bases and V by 7 bases; bases with no gene match: 7. The DNA for the CDR3 is TGTGCCAGCACCATAGACAGGGGTACCTACAATGAGCAGTTCTTC. It encodes CASTIDRGTYNEQFF.

V gene TRBV2 combines with J gene TRBJ1-5; the D gene is possibly TRBD1 (5 bases). Trimming shortened V by 5 bases and J by 0 bases, and 14 bases separated the two germline ends. Germline-derived CDR1 and CDR2 are SNHLY and FYNNEI. CDR3 size: 16 residues. CDR3 DNA sequence: TGTGCCAGCAGTCTCCTCCGGACACGTAGCAATCAGCCCCAGCATTTT. Translating gives CASSLLRTRSNQPQHF.

This rearrangement joins TRBV19 to TRBJ1-6, with 7 bases that match TRBD1. V lost 7 bases, J lost 12 bases, and 15 bases stayed unmatched. The CDR3 has 15 amino acids. Germline V gives CDR1 LNHDA, CDR2 SQIVND (reference sequence). The CDR3 sequence is CASTAGTASGGPLHF. As DNA, the CDR3 is TGTGCCAGTACAGCCGGGACAGCCTCCGGGGGACCCCTCCACTTT.

J is TRBJ1-1 and V is TRBV18; D may be TRBD1 (6 bases). V was pared by 3 bases and J by 3 bases, with 14 bases between. Germline-derived CDR1 and CDR2 are KGHSH and LQKENI. There are 15 residues in the CDR3. The chain's CDR3 is CASSPLGRGDTEAFF. Here the CDR3 DNA reads TGTGCCAGCTCACCCTTAGGGAGGGGGGACACTGAAGCTTTCTTT. Filled out from reference TRBV18 and TRBJ1-1, the complete variable domain reads NAGVMQNPRHLVRRRGQEARLRCSPMKGHSHVYWYRQLPEEGLKFMVYLQKENIIDESGMPKERFSAEFPKEGPSILRIQQVVRGDSAAYFCASSPLGRGDTEAFFGQGTRLTVV.

The chain links TRBV5-8 to TRBJ1-4, with 7 bases aligning to TRBD1. There are 16 residues in the CDR3. The germline CDR1 and CDR2 sequences are SGHTS and YDEGEE. The junction had 13 bases not matched to a gene; V was cut back by 3 bases and J by 8 bases. CDR3 sequence: CASSSGQWAGGEKLFF. CDR3 sequence (DNA): TGTGCCAGCAGCTCGGGACAGTGGGCTGGGGGAGAAAAACTGTTTTTT.

The table lists this clone with a count of one. The chain has TRBV7-9 and TRBJ2-3; 9 nucleotides agree with TRBD1. V lost 5 bases, J lost 0 bases, and 3 bases stayed unmatched. This CDR3 comprises 15 residues. CDR1 is SEHNR and CDR2 is FQNEAQ in the germline V gene (reference sequence). CDR3: CASSGGQGSTDTQYF. DNA of the CDR3: TGTGCCAGCAGCGGAGGACAGGGGAGCACAGATACGCAGTATTTT. Using reference TRBV7-9 and TRBJ2-3 for the parts outside the CDR3, the full variable domain is DTGVSQNPRHKITKRGQNVTFRCDPISEHNRLYWYRQTLGQGPEFLTYFQNEAQLEKSRLLSDRFSAERPKGSFSTLEIQRTEQGDSAMYLCASSGGQGSTDTQYFGPGTRLTVL.

DNA for the CDR3: TGTGCCAGCAGTGACCGGGCCGGCAATCAGCCCCAGCATTTT. This gives the protein CASSDRAGNQPQHF. The chain recombines TRBV2 with TRBJ1-5; the D is unclear. This CDR3 is built from 14 residues. V was pared by 3 bases and J by 2 bases, with 8 bases between. The V gene's germline CDR1 is SNHLY and CDR2 FYNNEI.

The chain recombines TRBV6-1 with TRBJ2-7; D perhaps matches TRBD2 (6 bases). The germline V gene has CDR1 MNHNS and CDR2 SASEGT. The CDR3 is 12 amino acids. V lost 6 bases to trimming and J lost 4 bases, with 10 bases between them. The CDR3 bases are TGTGCCAGCAGCTGGGACTGGTACGAGCAGTACTTC. Protein sequence: CASSWDWYEQYF.

This chain joins TRBV18 and TRBJ1-2; 7 positions agree with TRBD1. Germline loops: CDR1 KGHSH, CDR2 LQKENI. With V trimmed by 1 base and J by 4 bases, 21 bases remained unmatched. There are 20 residues in the CDR3. Here the CDR3 reads CASSPLEGGAGPASSYGYTF. The CDR3 bases are TGTGCCAGCTCACCACTGGAAGGGGGCGCGGGCCCCGCTTCGTCCTATGGCTACACCTTC.

The V and J genes are TRBV6-1 and TRBJ2-7, with a weak D call TRBD1 (6 bases). Germline loops: CDR1 MNHNS, CDR2 SASEGT. V was clipped by 3 bases and J by 0 bases, with 12 bases between them. The CDR3 runs to 15 residues. CDR3 nucleotides: TGTGCCAGCAGTGAGGAGTACAGGGCCTCCTACGAGCAGTACTTC. Protein product: CASSEEYRASYEQYF.

This clone appeared once. The V and J genes are TRBV5-4 and TRBJ2-5; 8 nucleotides agree with TRBD2. Germline CDR1 SGHNT, CDR2 YYREEE (reference sequence). J gave up 5 bases and V 0 bases, and 6 bases lay outside the gene matches. This CDR3 spans 15 amino acids. The CDR3 is CASSLDRGGLETQYF. The CDR3 nucleotides read TGTGCCAGCAGCTTGGATCGGGGGGGCCTTGAGACCCAGTACTTC.

This rearrangement joins TRBV9 to TRBJ1-1, with D uncertain. The CDR3 consists of 16 residues. Trimming shortened V by 0 bases and J by 1 base, and 13 bases separated the two germline ends. The germline V gene encodes CDR1 SGDLS and CDR2 YYNGEE. The DNA for the CDR3 is TGTGCCAGCAGCGTAGCTAGTCACGGACCGAACACTGAAGCTTTCTTT. Encoded protein: CASSVASHGPNTEAFF.

This clone has just one count. This sequence joins TRBV5-1 and TRBJ2-7; D perhaps matches TRBD2 (5 bases). Trimming pared 4 bases from V and 0 bases from J, leaving 11 bases between. Germline-derived CDR1 and CDR2 are SGHRS and YFSETQ. This CDR3 region has 14 residues. The CDR3 DNA follows: TGCGCCAGCAGCGTCGTTGGGAGCTCCTACGAGCAGTACTTC. It translates to CASSVVGSSYEQYF. Complete variable domain (other parts from reference TRBV5-1 and TRBJ2-7): KAGVTQTPRYLIKTRGQQVTLSCSPISGHRSVSWYQQTPGQGLQFLFEYFSETQRNKGNFPGRFSGRQFSNSRSEMNVSTLELGDSALYLCASSVVGSSYEQYFGPGTRLTVT.

J is TRBJ2-7 and V is TRBV7-2; 12 bases agree with TRBD2. Trimming took 4 bases from V and 2 from J; bases not matched to a gene: 3. This CDR3 contains 15 residues. Per germline, CDR1 SGHTA and CDR2 FQGNSA. The CDR3 bases are TGTGCCAGCAGCTACTCTAGCGGGGGGGCCTACGAGCAGTACTTC. This codes for CASSYSSGGAYEQYF.

The rearrangement uses TRBV13 and TRBJ1-1; 12 nucleotides align to TRBD1. CDR1 and CDR2 (germline): PRHDT, FYEKMQ (reference sequence). CDR3 size: 15 residues. The ends lost 5 bases at V and 2 bases at J; junction bases unmatched: 3. The CDR3 loop reads CASSPGQGANTEAFF. For the CDR3, the DNA is TGTGCCAGCAGCCCGGGACAGGGGGCAAACACTGAAGCTTTCTTT. Full variable domain (remainder filled in from reference TRBV13 and TRBJ1-1): AAGVIQSPRHLIKEKRETATLKCYPIPRHDTVYWYQQGPGQDPQFLISFYEKMQSDKGSIPDRFSAQQFSDYHSELNMSSLELGDSALYFCASSPGQGANTEAFFGQGTRLTVV.

The CDR3 here is CASSLGLGTGREAFF. The CDR3 nucleotides are TGTGCCAGCAGCTTGGGACTTGGGACAGGAAGGGAAGCTTTCTTT. The chain couples TRBV5-5 to TRBJ1-1; 8 nucleotides match TRBD1. There are 15 residues in the CDR3. With V trimmed by 0 bases and J by 8 bases, 9 bases remained unmatched. CDR1 and CDR2 from the germline V gene are SGHKS and YYEKEE (reference sequence). Full variable domain (outside the CDR3, taken from reference TRBV5-5 and TRBJ1-1): DAGVTQSPTHLIKTRGQQVTLRCSPISGHKSVSWYQQVLGQGPQFIFQYYEKEERGRGNFPDRFSARQFPNYSSELNVNALLLGDSALYLCASSLGLGTGREAFFGQGTRLTVV.

The rearrangement joins TRBV6-5 to TRBJ1-1; D is unresolved. Germline CDR1 reads MNHEY; CDR2 reads SVGAGI. Deletions cut 0 bases from V and 5 bases from J, with 7 bases between. The CDR3 consists of 13 residues. In DNA, the CDR3 is TGTGCCAGCAGTTACTCTGTCTGGACTGAAGCTTTCTTT. Residues: CASSYSVWTEAFF.